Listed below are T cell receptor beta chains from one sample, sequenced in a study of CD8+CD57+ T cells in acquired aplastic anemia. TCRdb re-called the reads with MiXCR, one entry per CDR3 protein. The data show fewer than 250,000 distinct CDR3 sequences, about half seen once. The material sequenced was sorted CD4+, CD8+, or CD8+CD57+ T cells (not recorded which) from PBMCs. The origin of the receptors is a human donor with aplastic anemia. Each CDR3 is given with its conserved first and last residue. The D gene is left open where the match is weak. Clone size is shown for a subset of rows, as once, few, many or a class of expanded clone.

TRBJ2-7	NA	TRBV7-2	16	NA	TGTGCCAGCAGCTTAGATATAGGTAAGAGCTCCTACGAGCAGTACTTC	CASSLDIGKSSYEQYF
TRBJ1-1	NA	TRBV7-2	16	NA	TGTGCCAGCAGCATAGAGCCGGTTAGGGCGAGAGCTGAAGCTTTCTTT	CASSIEPVRARAEAFF
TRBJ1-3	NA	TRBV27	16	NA	TGTGCCAGCAGTTTACCGGAGAGCTTCTCTGGAAACACCATATATTTT	CASSLPESFSGNTIYF
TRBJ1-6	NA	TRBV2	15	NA	TGTGCCAGCAGTGAAAGGCAGGCTGTAGCTTCACCCCTCCACTTT	CASSERQAVASPLHF
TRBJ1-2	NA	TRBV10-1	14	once	TGCGCCAGCAGTGAGTCGTCCAGGAGCTATGGCTACACCTTC	CASSESSRSYGYTF
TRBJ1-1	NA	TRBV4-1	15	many	TGCGCCAGCAGCCAAGATCCAGGGAGGGACACTGAAGCTTTCTTT	CASSQDPGRDTEAFF
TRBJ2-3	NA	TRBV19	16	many	TGTGCCAGTAGTATTCGAACGCAATCTAGCACAGATACGCAGTATTTT	CASSIRTQSSTDTQYF
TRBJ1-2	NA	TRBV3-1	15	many	TGTGCCAGCAGCCAAGATGTAGCCGTTCGCTATGGCTACACCTTC	CASSQDVAVRYGYTF
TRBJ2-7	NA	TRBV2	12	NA	TGTGCCAGCAGGGGTTCTCTCTACGAGCAGTACTTC	CASRGSLYEQYF
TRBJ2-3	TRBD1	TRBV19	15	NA	TGTGCCAGTAGTATCAATGGACAGGCCACAGATACGCGGTATTTT	CASSINGQATDTRYF
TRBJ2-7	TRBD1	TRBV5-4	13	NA	TGTGCCAGCAGCGGAAGACAGGGTAGCGAGCAGTACTTC	CASSGRQGSEQYF
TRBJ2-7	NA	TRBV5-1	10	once	TGCGCCAGCAGCTTGGAGGGGCAGTACTTC	CASSLEGQYF
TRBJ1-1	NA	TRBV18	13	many	TGTGCCAGCTCACCACAGGGAGGGACTGAAGCTTTCTTT	CASSPQGGTEAFF
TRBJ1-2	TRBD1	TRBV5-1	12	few	TGCGCCAGCAGCCAGTACGGGACAGGCCTGATCTTC	CASSQYGTGLIF
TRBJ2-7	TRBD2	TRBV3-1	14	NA	TGTGCCAGCAGCCAAACGGGGGGCTCCTACGAGCAGTACTTC	CASSQTGGSYEQYF